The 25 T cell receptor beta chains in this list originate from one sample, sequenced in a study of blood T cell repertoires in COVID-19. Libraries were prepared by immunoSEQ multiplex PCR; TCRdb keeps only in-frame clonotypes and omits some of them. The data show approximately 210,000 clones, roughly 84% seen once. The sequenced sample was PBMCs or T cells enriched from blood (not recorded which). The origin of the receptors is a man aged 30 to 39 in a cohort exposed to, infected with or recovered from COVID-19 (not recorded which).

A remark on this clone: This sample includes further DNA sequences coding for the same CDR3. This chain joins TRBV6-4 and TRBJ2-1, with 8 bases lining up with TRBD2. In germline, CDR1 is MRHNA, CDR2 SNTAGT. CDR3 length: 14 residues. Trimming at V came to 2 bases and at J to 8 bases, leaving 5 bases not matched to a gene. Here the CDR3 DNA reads TGTGCCAGCAGTGACGGACTAGCTTCCGATGAGCAGTTCTTC. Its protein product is CASSDGLASDEQFF.

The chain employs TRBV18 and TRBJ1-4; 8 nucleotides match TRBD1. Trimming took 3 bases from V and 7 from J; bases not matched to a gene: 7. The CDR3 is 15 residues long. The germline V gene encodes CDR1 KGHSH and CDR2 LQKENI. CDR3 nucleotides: TGTGCCAGCTCACCCCAGGGGGCAGGGAGTGAAAAACTGTTTTTT. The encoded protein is CASSPQGAGSEKLFF. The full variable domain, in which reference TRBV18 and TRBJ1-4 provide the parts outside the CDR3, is NAGVMQNPRHLVRRRGQEARLRCSPMKGHSHVYWYRQLPEEGLKFMVYLQKENIIDESGMPKERFSAEFPKEGPSILRIQQVVRGDSAAYFCASSPQGAGSEKLFFGSGTQLSVL.

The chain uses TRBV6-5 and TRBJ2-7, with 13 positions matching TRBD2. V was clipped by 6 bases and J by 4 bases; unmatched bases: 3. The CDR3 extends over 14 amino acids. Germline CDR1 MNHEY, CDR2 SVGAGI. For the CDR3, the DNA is TGTGCCAGCAGCGGACTAGCGGGAGCTTACGAGCAGTACTTC. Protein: CASSGLAGAYEQYF.

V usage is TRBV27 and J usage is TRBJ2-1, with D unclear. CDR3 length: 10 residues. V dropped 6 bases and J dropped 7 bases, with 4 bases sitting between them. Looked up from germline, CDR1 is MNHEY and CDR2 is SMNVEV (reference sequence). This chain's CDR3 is CASRINEQFF. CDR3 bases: TGTGCCAGCAGAATAAATGAGCAGTTCTTC.

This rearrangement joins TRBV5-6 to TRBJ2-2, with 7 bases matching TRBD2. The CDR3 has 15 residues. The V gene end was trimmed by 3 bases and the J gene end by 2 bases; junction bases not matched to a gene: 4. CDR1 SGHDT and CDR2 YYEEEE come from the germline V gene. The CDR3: CASSSLADNTGELFF. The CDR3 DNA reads TGTGCCAGCAGCTCTCTAGCGGACAACACCGGGGAGCTGTTTTTT. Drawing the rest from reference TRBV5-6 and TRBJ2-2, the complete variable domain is DAGVTQSPTHLIKTRGQQVTLRCSPKSGHDTVSWYQQALGQGPQFIFQYYEEEERQRGNFPDRFSGHQFPNYSSELNVNALLLGDSALYLCASSSLADNTGELFFGEGSRLTVL.

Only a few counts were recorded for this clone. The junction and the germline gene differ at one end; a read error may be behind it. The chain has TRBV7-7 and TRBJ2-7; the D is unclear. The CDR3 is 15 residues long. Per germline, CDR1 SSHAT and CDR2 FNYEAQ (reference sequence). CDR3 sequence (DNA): TGTGCTAGCAGCTTAGCCGACTCCACGGCCTACGAGCAGTACTTC. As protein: CASSLADSTAYEQYF.

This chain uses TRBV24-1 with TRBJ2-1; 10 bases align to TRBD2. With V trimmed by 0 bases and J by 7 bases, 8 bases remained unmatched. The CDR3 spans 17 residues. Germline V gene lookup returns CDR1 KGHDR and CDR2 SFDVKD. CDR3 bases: TGTGCCACCAGTGATTTGGCTAGCGGGGGAACCTGGAATGAGCAGTTCTTC. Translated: CATSDLASGGTWNEQFF.

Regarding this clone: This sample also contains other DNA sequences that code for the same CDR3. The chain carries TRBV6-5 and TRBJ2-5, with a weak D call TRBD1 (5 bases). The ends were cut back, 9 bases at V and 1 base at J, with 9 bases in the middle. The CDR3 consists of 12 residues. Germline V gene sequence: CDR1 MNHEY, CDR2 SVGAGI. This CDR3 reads CASRRGQETQYF. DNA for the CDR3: TGTGCCAGTAGAAGGGGCCAAGAGACCCAGTACTTC.

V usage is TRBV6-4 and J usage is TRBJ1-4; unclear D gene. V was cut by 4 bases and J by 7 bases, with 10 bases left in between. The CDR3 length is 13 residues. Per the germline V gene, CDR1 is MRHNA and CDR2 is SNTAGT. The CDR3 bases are TGTGCCAGCAGTGTCCTGGAGGGTGAAAAACTGTTTTTT. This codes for CASSVLEGEKLFF.

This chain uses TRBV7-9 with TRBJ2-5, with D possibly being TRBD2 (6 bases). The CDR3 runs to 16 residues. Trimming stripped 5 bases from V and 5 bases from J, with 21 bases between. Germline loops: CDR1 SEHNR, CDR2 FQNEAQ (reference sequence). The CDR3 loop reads CASSALGGTPRETQYF. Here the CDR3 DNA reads TGTGCCAGCAGCGCACTGGGCGGGACTCCAAGGGAGACCCAGTACTTC.

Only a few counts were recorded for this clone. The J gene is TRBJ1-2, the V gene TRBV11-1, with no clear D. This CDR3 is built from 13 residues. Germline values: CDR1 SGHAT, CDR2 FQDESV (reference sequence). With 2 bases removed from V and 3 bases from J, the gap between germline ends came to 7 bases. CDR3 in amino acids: CASSLYGDYGYTF. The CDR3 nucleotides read TGTGCCAGCAGCTTATACGGTGACTATGGCTACACCTTC.

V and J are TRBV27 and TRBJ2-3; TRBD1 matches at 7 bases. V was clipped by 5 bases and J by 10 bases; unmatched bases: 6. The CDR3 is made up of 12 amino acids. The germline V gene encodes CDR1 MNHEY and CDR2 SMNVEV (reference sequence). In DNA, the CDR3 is TGTGCCAGCAGTCTCAGGGGGAGTTCGCAGTATTTT. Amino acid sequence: CASSLRGSSQYF.

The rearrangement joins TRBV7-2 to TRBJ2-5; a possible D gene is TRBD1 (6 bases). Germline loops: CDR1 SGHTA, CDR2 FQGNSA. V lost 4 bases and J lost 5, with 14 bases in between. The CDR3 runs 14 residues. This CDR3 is CASSSQQGTETQYF. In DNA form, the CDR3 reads TGTGCCAGCAGCTCCCAGCAGGGGACGGAGACCCAGTACTTC.

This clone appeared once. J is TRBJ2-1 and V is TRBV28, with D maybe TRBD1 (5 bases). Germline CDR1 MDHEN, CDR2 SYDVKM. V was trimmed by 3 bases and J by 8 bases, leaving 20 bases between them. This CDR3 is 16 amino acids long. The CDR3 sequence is CASSFFAGRPGDEQFF. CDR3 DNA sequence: TGTGCCAGCAGTTTTTTTGCAGGGCGGCCAGGAGATGAGCAGTTCTTC.

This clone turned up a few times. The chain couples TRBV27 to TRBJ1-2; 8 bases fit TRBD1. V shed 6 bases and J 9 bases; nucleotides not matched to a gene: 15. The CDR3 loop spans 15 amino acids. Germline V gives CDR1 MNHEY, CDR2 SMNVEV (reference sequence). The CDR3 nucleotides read TGTGCCAGCAGCCTATACAGGGGGAGTACTAGCAGCTACACCTTC. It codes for CASSLYRGSTSSYTF.

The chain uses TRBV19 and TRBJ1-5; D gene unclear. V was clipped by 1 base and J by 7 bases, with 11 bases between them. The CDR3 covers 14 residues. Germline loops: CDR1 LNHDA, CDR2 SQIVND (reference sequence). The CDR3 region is CASSIGRFQQPQHF. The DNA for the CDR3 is TGTGCCAGTAGTATAGGCAGGTTCCAGCAGCCCCAGCATTTT.

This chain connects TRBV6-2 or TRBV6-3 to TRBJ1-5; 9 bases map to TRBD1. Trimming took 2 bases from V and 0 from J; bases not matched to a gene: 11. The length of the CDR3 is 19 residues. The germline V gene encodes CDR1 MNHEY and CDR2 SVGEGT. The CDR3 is CASSYLNRGRRYSNQPQHF. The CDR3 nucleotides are TGTGCCAGCAGTTACCTGAACAGGGGGCGAAGATATAGCAATCAGCCCCAGCATTTT.

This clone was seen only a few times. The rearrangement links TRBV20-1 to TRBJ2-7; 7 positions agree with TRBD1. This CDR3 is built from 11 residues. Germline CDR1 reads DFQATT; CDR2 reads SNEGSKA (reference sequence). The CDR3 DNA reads TGCAGGACAGGGAAAACGCTCGAGCAGTACTTC. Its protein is CRTGKTLEQYF.

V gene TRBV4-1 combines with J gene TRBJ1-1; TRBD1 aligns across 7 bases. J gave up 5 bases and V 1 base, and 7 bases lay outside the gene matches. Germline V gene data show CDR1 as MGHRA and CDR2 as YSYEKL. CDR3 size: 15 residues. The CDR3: CASSQAQTGRTEAFF. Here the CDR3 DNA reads TGCGCCAGCAGCCAAGCCCAGACAGGGAGGACTGAAGCTTTCTTT.

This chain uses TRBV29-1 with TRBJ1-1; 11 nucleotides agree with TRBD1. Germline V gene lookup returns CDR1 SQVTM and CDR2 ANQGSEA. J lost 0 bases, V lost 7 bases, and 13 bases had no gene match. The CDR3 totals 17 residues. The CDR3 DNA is TGCAGCGCCTCGGGAGGGACAGGGGGTCCCATGAACACTGAAGCTTTCTTT. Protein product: CSASGGTGGPMNTEAFF.

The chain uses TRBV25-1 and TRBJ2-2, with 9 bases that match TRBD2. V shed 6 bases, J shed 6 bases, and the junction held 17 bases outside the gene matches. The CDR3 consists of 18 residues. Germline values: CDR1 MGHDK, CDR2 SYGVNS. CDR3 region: CASSAAYGGRAVPGELFF. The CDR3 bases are TGTGCCAGCAGCGCCGCCTATGGCGGGAGGGCCGTCCCCGGGGAGCTGTTTTTT. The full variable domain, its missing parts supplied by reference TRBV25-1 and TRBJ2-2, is EADIYQTPRYLVIGTGKKITLECSQTMGHDKMYWYQQDPGMELHLIHYSYGVNSTEKGDLSSESTVSRIRTEHFPLTLESARPSHTSQYLCASSAAYGGRAVPGELFFGEGSRLTVL.

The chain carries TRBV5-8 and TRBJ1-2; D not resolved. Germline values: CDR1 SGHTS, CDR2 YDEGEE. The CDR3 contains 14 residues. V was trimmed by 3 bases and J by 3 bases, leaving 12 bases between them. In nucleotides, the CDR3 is TGTGCCAGCAGCTGGCGGGTCGGGTACTATGGCTACACCTTC. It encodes CASSWRVGYYGYTF.

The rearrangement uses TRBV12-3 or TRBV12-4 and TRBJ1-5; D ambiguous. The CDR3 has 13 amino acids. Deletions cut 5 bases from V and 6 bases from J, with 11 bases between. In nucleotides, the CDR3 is TGTGCCAGCAGTCTACGGGGAGGTCAGCCCCAGCATTTT. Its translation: CASSLRGGQPQHF.

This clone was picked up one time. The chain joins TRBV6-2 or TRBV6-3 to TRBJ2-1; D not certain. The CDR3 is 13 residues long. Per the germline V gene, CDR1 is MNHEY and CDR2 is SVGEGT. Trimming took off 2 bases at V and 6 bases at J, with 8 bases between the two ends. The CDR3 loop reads CASSYPAVNEQFF. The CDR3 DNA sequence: TGTGCCAGCAGTTACCCGGCGGTCAATGAGCAGTTCTTC.

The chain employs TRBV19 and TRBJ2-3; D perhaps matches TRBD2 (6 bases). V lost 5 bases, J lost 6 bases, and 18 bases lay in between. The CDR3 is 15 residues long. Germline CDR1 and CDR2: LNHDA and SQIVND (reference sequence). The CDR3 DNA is TGTGCCAGTAGTTCCCAAGGAGGGGTGGGCGATACGCAGTATTTT. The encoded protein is CASSSQGGVGDTQYF.